The 26 T cell receptor beta chains presented below share a single source sample, sequenced in a study of ipilimumab plus nivolumab after autologous stem cell transplantation. Libraries were prepared by immunoSEQ multiplex PCR; TCRdb keeps only in-frame clonotypes and omits some of them. The repertoire has over 2,000 clones, over 90% of them found once; the top ten carry about 1.8%. The source was PBMCs, collected in a trial of ipilimumab plus nivolumab as post-transplant consolidation. The receptors were gathered from a male donor with primary mediastinal lymphoma.

The rearrangement uses TRBV2 and TRBJ1-1; D might be TRBD1 (5 bases). Germline V gene lookup returns CDR1 SNHLY and CDR2 FYNNEI. The CDR3 totals 16 residues. V was cut by 10 bases and J by 1 base, with 22 bases left in between. The CDR3 coding sequence is TGTGCCACCATGCCGGGAACAGGTTTCGGGAACACTGAAGCTTTCTTT. It encodes CATMPGTGFGNTEAFF.

The chain joins TRBV11-2 to TRBJ1-4, with 11 bases identical to TRBD1. V shed 4 bases, J shed 7 bases, and the junction held 11 bases outside the gene matches. In germline, CDR1 is SGHAT, CDR2 FQNNGV. There are 17 residues in the CDR3. The CDR3 bases are TGTGCCAGCAGCTCGGTTTTACCGGGACAGGGGGGTGAAAAACTGTTTTTT. It specifies CASSSVLPGQGGEKLFF.

By share, this clone counts as large. The chain joins TRBV9 to TRBJ2-6; a weak D match, TRBD1 (5 bases). CDR3 length: 18 amino acids. CDR1 SGDLS and CDR2 YYNGEE come from the germline V gene. V lost 4 bases and J lost 2, with 19 bases in between. CDR3 nucleotide sequence: TGTGCCAGCAGCCGTACTGAATACAGGTCGACTGGGGCCAACGTCCTGACTTTC. This sequence encodes CASSRTEYRSTGANVLTF.

V usage is TRBV20-1 and J usage is TRBJ2-7, with TRBD2 identical over 7 bases. Trimming took 2 bases from V and 9 from J; bases not matched to a gene: 4. CDR3 size: 11 residues. Germline CDR1 and CDR2: DFQATT and SNEGSKA (reference sequence). The CDR3 region has the DNA TGCAGTGCTAGACCCACGGGAGGGCAGTACTTC. It is translated as CSARPTGGQYF.

The chain carries TRBV5-1 and TRBJ1-2; 11 bases match TRBD1. Unmatched junction bases numbered 4, after V lost 2 bases and J lost 7 bases. This CDR3 spans 14 amino acids. Germline-derived CDR1 and CDR2 are SGHRS and YFSETQ. CDR3 in amino acids: CASSLGQGASGYTF. In DNA form, the CDR3 reads TGCGCCAGCAGCTTAGGACAGGGGGCGAGTGGCTACACCTTC.

This clone was seen once. V is TRBV7-9 and J is TRBJ2-5; no reliable D call. The CDR3 has 12 residues. V was shortened by 2 bases and J by 6 bases, with 7 bases between the two germline ends. Germline V gene data show CDR1 as SEHNR and CDR2 as FQNEAQ (reference sequence). CDR3 protein: CASSLLEQTQYF. CDR3 in DNA: TGTGCCAGCAGCTTACTAGAGCAGACCCAGTACTTC. The whole variable domain, remainder taken from reference TRBV7-9 and TRBJ2-5, is DTGVSQNPRHKITKRGQNVTFRCDPISEHNRLYWYRQTLGQGPEFLTYFQNEAQLEKSRLLSDRFSAERPKGSFSTLEIQRTEQGDSAMYLCASSLLEQTQYFGPGTRLLVL.

This chain joins TRBV19 and TRBJ2-7, with D tentatively TRBD2 (6 bases). V gave up 6 bases and J gave up 0 bases, with 9 bases separating them. Germline V gene lookup returns CDR1 LNHDA and CDR2 SQIVND (reference sequence). CDR3 size: 13 residues. CDR3 loop: CASSGLLSYEQYF. CDR3 bases: TGTGCCAGTAGCGGACTACTCTCCTACGAGCAGTACTTC.

This chain connects TRBV6-1 to TRBJ1-5; TRBD1 is a possible D gene (6 bases). V dropped 5 bases and J dropped 7 bases, with 18 bases sitting between them. Germline V lookup: CDR1 MNHNS, CDR2 SASEGT. The CDR3 has 15 residues. The CDR3 loop reads CASSFTTGIGQPQHF. The CDR3 bases are TGTGCCAGCAGTTTCACTACAGGGATAGGGCAGCCCCAGCATTTT.

J is TRBJ1-5 and V is TRBV6-6; D perhaps matches TRBD1 (5 bases). Per the germline V gene, CDR1 is MNHNY and CDR2 is SVGAGI (reference sequence). V gave up 2 bases and J gave up 6 bases, with 11 bases separating them. The CDR3 has 14 residues. The CDR3 sequence: CASSYGGGGQPQHF. The CDR3 DNA sequence: TGTGCCAGCAGTTACGGGGGGGGAGGTCAGCCCCAGCATTTT.

Note on this clone: A junction end diverges from the germline sequence, so it may reflect a read error. This sequence joins TRBV7-8 and TRBJ2-1; TRBD2 matches at 9 bases. CDR3 length equals 14 residues. Germline V gives CDR1 SGHVS, CDR2 FQNEAQ. The CDR3 region is CASSVAGVYNEQFF. CDR3 sequence (DNA): TGTGCCAGCAGCGTAGCGGGGGTATACAATGAGCAGTTCTTC.

This rearrangement joins TRBV19 to TRBJ1-4, with D unclear. The CDR3 covers 15 residues. Germline values: CDR1 LNHDA, CDR2 SQIVND (reference sequence). Trimming removed 3 bases at V and 3 bases at J, with 11 bases between. The CDR3 DNA reads TGTGCCAGTAGTATTGGCTGGCAGCCTAATGAAAAACTGTTTTTT. Encoded protein: CASSIGWQPNEKLFF.

V is TRBV11-1 and J is TRBJ2-1; maybe TRBD2 (5 bases). Per the germline V gene, CDR1 is SGHAT and CDR2 is FQDESV (reference sequence). The V gene lost 4 bases and the J gene lost 4 bases, with 8 bases spanning the gap. This CDR3 is built from 13 residues. CDR3 region: CASSSGLYNEQFF. Written as DNA, the CDR3 is TGTGCCAGCAGCTCTGGACTTTACAATGAGCAGTTCTTC.

This rearrangement joins TRBV18 to TRBJ2-4; no clear D gene. The germline V and J ends were trimmed by 0 bases and 6 bases, with 9 bases remaining between them. The CDR3 extends over 14 amino acids. Germline CDR1 KGHSH, CDR2 LQKENI. The CDR3 sequence is CASSPPRLRNIQYF. The CDR3 DNA is TGTGCCAGCTCACCACCACGTTTGAGAAACATTCAGTACTTC.

The genes are TRBV6-1 and TRBJ1-2; D gene ambiguous. Trimming shortened V by 1 base and J by 6 bases, and 9 bases separated the two germline ends. Germline V gene sequence: CDR1 MNHNS, CDR2 SASEGT. This CDR3 is built from 13 residues. CDR3: CASSEGSSDGYTF. CDR3 sequence (DNA): TGTGCCAGCAGTGAAGGGTCCTCCGATGGCTACACCTTC.

J is TRBJ1-2 and V is TRBV5-7; TRBD1 agrees at 8 bases. TRBV5-7 belongs to the ORF category, with a function that is uncertain. V lost 4 bases to trimming and J lost 6 bases; unmatched junction nucleotides: 5. The CDR3 spans 13 residues. CDR3 DNA: TGTGCCAGCAGCGAGGACAGGGTTCATGGCTACACCTTC. It codes for CASSEDRVHGYTF.

The rearrangement links TRBV6-4 to TRBJ2-3; 9 bases match TRBD1. This CDR3 contains 14 residues. Germline assignment: CDR1 MRHNA and CDR2 SNTAGT. V lost 4 bases to trimming and J lost 1 base; unmatched junction nucleotides: 0. The CDR3 DNA reads as TGTGCCAGCAGTGGGACAGGGGGCACAGATACGCAGTATTTT. Protein product: CASSGTGGTDTQYF.

This sequence joins TRBV4-2 and TRBJ1-4; no clear D gene. The CDR3 contains 15 residues. Germline loops: CDR1 LGHNA, CDR2 YNFKEQ. V gave up 2 bases and J gave up 0 bases, with 7 bases separating them. CDR3 sequence (DNA): TGTGCCAGCAGCCAATTAACCACAACTAATGAAAAACTGTTTTTT. This gives the protein CASSQLTTTNEKLFF.

Only one count was recorded for this clone. The V gene is TRBV9, the J gene TRBJ1-3; no clear D. Looked up from germline, CDR1 is SGDLS and CDR2 is YYNGEE. V was pared by 0 bases and J by 8 bases, with 24 bases between. The CDR3 runs to 18 residues. The CDR3 nucleotides read TGTGCCAGCAGCGTAGAAGGTGACCGAAGGACGCTCGGAGACACCATATATTTT. Amino acid sequence: CASSVEGDRRTLGDTIYF.

The V and J genes are TRBV4-1 and TRBJ1-5; 8 positions agree with TRBD1. Germline V gene sequence: CDR1 MGHRA, CDR2 YSYEKL. The ends lost 4 bases at V and 6 bases at J; junction bases unmatched: 8. The CDR3 spans 15 residues. This CDR3 is CASSPEQGGRQPQHF. As DNA, the CDR3 is TGCGCCAGCAGCCCGGAACAGGGGGGTCGTCAGCCCCAGCATTTT.

The chain couples TRBV11-3 to TRBJ2-5; 10 bases agree with TRBD2. V shed 5 bases and J 5 bases; nucleotides not matched to a gene: 8. The CDR3 consists of 15 residues. Germline CDR1 reads SGHNT; CDR2 reads YENEEA. The CDR3 sequence: CASSLGLADGETQYF. CDR3 DNA sequence: TGTGCCAGCAGCCTCGGACTAGCGGACGGCGAGACCCAGTACTTC. Combining the CDR3 with reference TRBV11-3 and TRBJ2-5 gives the whole variable domain EAGVVQSPRYKIIEKKQPVAFWCNPISGHNTLYWYLQNLGQGPELLIRYENEEAVDDSQLPKDRFSAERLKGVDSTLKIQPAELGDSAVYLCASSLGLADGETQYFGPGTRLLVL.

The chain carries TRBV2 and TRBJ1-1; D might be TRBD1 (5 bases). V lost 9 bases and J lost 4, with 15 bases in between. The CDR3 is 13 amino acids. CDR1 and CDR2 (germline): SNHLY, FYNNEI. Here the CDR3 reads CASDRGRGTEAFF. The CDR3 DNA sequence: TGTGCCAGTGATAGGGGTCGAGGCACTGAAGCTTTCTTT.

J is TRBJ2-5 and V is TRBV2; TRBD2 aligns across 8 bases. TRBJ2-7 explains the end of the DNA better; the J call may be wrong. Germline-derived CDR1 and CDR2 are SNHLY and FYNNEI. This CDR3 is built from 14 residues. CDR3 sequence: CASSEARGVYEQYF. CDR3 nucleotide sequence: TGTGCCAGCAGTGAAGCGCGGGGGGTCTACGAGCAGTACTTC.

The rearrangement uses TRBV28 and TRBJ1-5, with a possible D match to TRBD1 (6 bases). This CDR3 contains 14 residues. V was clipped by 5 bases and J by 13 bases, with 21 bases between them. The germline gives CDR1 MDHEN, CDR2 SYDVKM. CDR3 coding DNA: TGTGCCAGCAGTACTTCAGGGACACTCAAAGTACAGCATTTT. This codes for CASSTSGTLKVQHF.

The chain couples TRBV10-1 to TRBJ2-7; maybe TRBD2 (5 bases). Between the trimmed V and J ends, which lost 3 bases and 6 bases, there was a span of 12 bases. Germline V gene data show CDR1 as WNHNN and CDR2 as SYGVQD (reference sequence). This CDR3 is built from 13 residues. CDR3: CASSDGVGSEQYF. In DNA form, the CDR3 reads TGCGCCAGCAGTGACGGGGTGGGAAGCGAGCAGTACTTC.

The gene calls are TRBV18 and TRBJ2-6; 9 positions agree with TRBD1. Trimming cost V 4 bases and J 2 bases; bases outside gene matches: 0. Germline loops: CDR1 KGHSH, CDR2 LQKENI. The CDR3 runs to 15 residues. The CDR3 DNA follows: TGTGCCAGCTCACGACAGGGGGCTGGGGCCAACGTCCTGACTTTC. It encodes CASSRQGAGANVLTF. Variable domain in full (rest from reference TRBV18 and TRBJ2-6): NAGVMQNPRHLVRRRGQEARLRCSPMKGHSHVYWYRQLPEEGLKFMVYLQKENIIDESGMPKERFSAEFPKEGPSILRIQQVVRGDSAAYFCASSRQGAGANVLTFGAGSRLTVL.

Note on this clone: At one boundary the junction diverges from the germline segment, which might be a read error. Different DNA sequences within this sample yield the same CDR3. The chain is built from TRBV20-1 and TRBJ2-7; D gene ambiguous. CDR3 length: 11 residues. Germline V gives CDR1 DFQATT, CDR2 SNEGSKA (reference sequence). DNA for the CDR3: TGCAGTCCCCCTGGAGTGCACGAGCAGTGCTTC. It yields the protein CSPPGVHEQCF.